This T cell receptor beta chain was retrieved from a study of cytomegalovirus exposure and HLA in healthy donors. PCR was performed using 60 Vbeta and 13 Jbeta primers. Study processing details: Later work found 65 million to 85 million unique TCR beta chains, with about 10 million shared. Data came from immunoSEQ multiplex PCR; TCRdb stores just in-frame clones and leaves some out. D and trimming come from the DNA, and the V and J calls and clone size come from that table. Here the sample spans around 150,000 clones, 65% to 80% being singletons. Remarks on this clone: Other nucleotide sequences from this sample produce the same CDR3.

The sequence was obtained from a human donor in good health. Sequencing input: PBMCs.

Here the CDR3 DNA reads TGTGCCAGCAAGGGTAGCGGGAACACCGGGGAGCTGTTTTTT. Encoded protein: CASKGSGNTGELFF. V is TRBV6-6 and J is TRBJ2-2; D possibly corresponds to TRBD2 (6 bases). This CDR3 has 14 amino acids. CDR1 and CDR2 from the germline V gene are MNHNY and SVGAGI (reference sequence). V was trimmed by 7 bases and J by 1 base, leaving 10 bases between them.